Following are 25 T cell receptor beta chains from one sample sequenced in a study of radiation and T cells in renal cell carcinoma. Assay used: immunoSEQ multiplex PCR; TCRdb lists only in-frame clones, some missing. Among 70,000 to 80,000 clones listed, just over 85% were seen once. The time point was: blood 2 weeks post-SBRT. Treatment in this sample: 15 Gy SBRT to primary tumor, nephrectomy 4 weeks later. Sequencing used blood, obtained from a patient whose treatment included radiotherapy and nephrectomy. The receptors were gathered from a woman aged 50 to 60 with renal cell carcinoma.

This chain links TRBV28 with TRBJ2-7; 9 bases match TRBD1. The CDR3 contains 14 residues. V shed 4 bases, J shed 3 bases, and the junction held 4 bases outside the gene matches. Germline CDR1 reads MDHEN; CDR2 reads SYDVKM. CDR3 bases: TGTGCCAGCAGTTCCCGACAGGGGGGCTACGAGCAGTACTTC. The encoded protein is CASSSRQGGYEQYF. Using reference TRBV28 and TRBJ2-7 for the parts outside the CDR3, the full variable domain is DVKVTQSSRYLVKRTGEKVFLECVQDMDHENMFWYRQDPGLGLRLIYFSYDVKMKEKGDIPEGYSVSREKKERFSLILESASTNQTSMYLCASSSRQGGYEQYFGPGTRLTVT.

The chain has TRBV7-3 and TRBJ2-1; 10 bases line up with TRBD2. This CDR3 is built from 17 residues. V trimming: 4 bases; J trimming: 6 bases; junction bases outside the gene matches: 12. The germline CDR1 and CDR2 sequences are SGHTA and FQGTGA. CDR3 sequence reads: CASSSQGIASGSNEQFF. CDR3 DNA: TGTGCCAGCAGCTCCCAAGGGATCGCTAGCGGGAGCAATGAGCAGTTCTTC.

Only one count was recorded for this clone. The rearrangement links TRBV25-1 to TRBJ1-5, with no clear D. Trimming removed 4 bases from V and 9 bases from J, with 16 bases in between. Germline loops: CDR1 MGHDK, CDR2 SYGVNS. CDR3 length equals 14 residues. CDR3 loop: CASSGDTLLGPQHF. CDR3 DNA sequence: TGTGCCAGCAGTGGAGACACCCTCTTGGGGCCCCAGCATTTT.

This sequence joins TRBV5-1 and TRBJ1-5; 8 bases map to TRBD1. Losses at the gene ends were 4 bases for V and 7 bases for J; bases not matched to a gene: 10. Germline lookup yields CDR1 SGHRS and CDR2 YFSETQ. CDR3 length: 15 amino acids. The CDR3 is CASSQYGQGGQPQHF. The CDR3 DNA follows: TGCGCCAGCAGCCAATATGGACAGGGCGGACAGCCCCAGCATTTT.

As DNA, the CDR3 is TGTGCCACCGAGGGGGGTTTCTACGAGCAGTACTTC. Translation: CATEGGFYEQYF. The rearrangement uses TRBV10-3 and TRBJ2-7; possibly TRBD1 or TRBD2 for D (6 bases each). This CDR3 spans 12 amino acids. Trimming stripped 10 bases from V and 3 bases from J, with 13 bases between. The V gene's germline CDR1 is ENHRY and CDR2 SYGVKD.

The chain recombines TRBV18 with TRBJ1-1, with a tentative D call TRBD1 (5 bases). Trimming left V 1 base short and J 4 bases short, with 13 bases between. In germline, CDR1 is KGHSH, CDR2 LQKENI. The CDR3 sequence is 15 residues long. CDR3 sequence reads: CASSPRAGEVTEAFF. The CDR3 DNA follows: TGTGCCAGCTCACCACGGGCGGGGGAGGTCACTGAAGCTTTCTTT.

V is TRBV14 and J is TRBJ2-5; unclear D gene. CDR3 size: 15 residues. Between the trimmed V and J ends, which lost 0 bases and 3 bases, there was a span of 11 bases. Germline CDR1 reads SGHDN; CDR2 reads FVKESK. CDR3: CASSQDSGWKETQYF. The DNA of the CDR3 is TGTGCCAGCAGCCAAGATTCGGGCTGGAAAGAGACCCAGTACTTC.

The V gene is TRBV7-3, the J gene TRBJ2-2; D is uncertain. Germline CDR1 and CDR2: SGHTA and FQGTGA. The CDR3 runs to 13 residues. V lost 2 bases, J lost 9 bases, and 10 bases lay in between. The CDR3 DNA follows: TGTGCCAGCAGCTTAGTAGTAAATCGGGAGCTGTTTTTT. It yields the protein CASSLVVNRELFF.

The V call is TRBV4-2, the J call TRBJ2-1, with 7 bases fitting TRBD1. The length of the CDR3 is 14 residues. The V gene end was trimmed by 3 bases and the J gene end by 5 bases; junction bases not matched to a gene: 4. CDR1 and CDR2 from the germline V gene are LGHNA and YNFKEQ. CDR3 residues: CASSHPGQNNEQFF. In DNA form, the CDR3 reads TGTGCCAGCAGCCACCCGGGACAGAACAATGAGCAGTTCTTC.

The gene calls are TRBV25-1 and TRBJ1-4; D remains ambiguous. The V end lost 4 bases, the J end lost 4 bases, and 10 bases lay between the germline ends. This CDR3 has 14 amino acids. Germline CDR1 reads MGHDK; CDR2 reads SYGVNS. The CDR3 sequence: CASSGAHYNEKLFF. DNA of the CDR3: TGTGCCAGCAGTGGGGCACATTATAATGAAAAACTGTTTTTT.

This chain joins TRBV7-2 and TRBJ2-2; no reliable D call. CDR3 length: 14 residues. CDR1 SGHTA and CDR2 FQGNSA come from the germline V gene. Between the trimmed V and J ends, which lost 1 base and 2 bases, there was a span of 5 bases. CDR3 in DNA: TGTGCCAGCAGCTTAGTCGGAAACACCGGGGAGCTGTTTTTT. Translating gives CASSLVGNTGELFF. Full variable domain (outside the CDR3, taken from reference TRBV7-2 and TRBJ2-2): GAGVSQSPSNKVTEKGKDVELRCDPISGHTALYWYRQSLGQGLEFLIYFQGNSAPDKSGLPSDRFSAERTGGSVSTLTIQRTQQEDSAVYLCASSLVGNTGELFFGEGSRLTVL.

The chain recombines TRBV25-1 with TRBJ1-2, with D perhaps matching TRBD1 (6 bases). V lost 2 bases, J lost 4 bases, and 20 bases lay in between. This CDR3 is built from 17 residues. Germline V CDR1 and CDR2: MGHDK, SYGVNS. The CDR3 DNA reads TGTGCCAGCAGTGAAGTGGACAGTAAGGGAATCGGCTATGGCTACACCTTC. It specifies CASSEVDSKGIGYGYTF.

The J gene is TRBJ2-5, the V gene TRBV5-1; TRBD1 or TRBD2 may be the D gene (5 bases each). Germline lookup yields CDR1 SGHRS and CDR2 YFSETQ. The CDR3 runs to 14 residues. V gave up 4 bases and J gave up 2 bases, with 12 bases separating them. For the CDR3, the DNA is TGCGCCAGCAGCCTCGAGGGGCCGCAAGAGACCCAGTACTTC. It is translated as CASSLEGPQETQYF.

This rearrangement joins TRBV7-9 to TRBJ2-3, with D possibly TRBD1 on 6 matching bases. V was pared by 1 base and J by 1 base, with 12 bases between. Germline V gene sequence: CDR1 SEHNR, CDR2 FQNEAQ (reference sequence). The CDR3 runs to 16 residues. CDR3 sequence reads: CASSLEGGHRTDTQYF. The CDR3 coding sequence is TGTGCCAGCAGCTTAGAAGGGGGACATCGCACAGATACGCAGTATTTT.

This sequence joins TRBV5-1 and TRBJ1-5; D may be TRBD1 (6 bases). This CDR3 region has 16 residues. The V gene's germline CDR1 is SGHRS and CDR2 YFSETQ. Trimming took off 0 bases at V and 4 bases at J, with 14 bases between the two ends. CDR3 amino acids: CASSLGVGGQNQPQHF. CDR3 coding DNA: TGCGCCAGCAGCTTGGGGGTCGGGGGCCAGAATCAGCCCCAGCATTTT.

The chain links TRBV30 to TRBJ2-3, with D possibly TRBD2 on 6 matching bases. The CDR3 extends over 16 amino acids. Germline assignment: CDR1 GTSNPN and CDR2 SVGIG (reference sequence). Trimming took off 1 base at V and 0 bases at J, with 14 bases between the two ends. CDR3 region: CAWSANFGSSTDTQYF. DNA for the CDR3: TGTGCCTGGAGTGCCAATTTCGGGAGCAGCACAGATACGCAGTATTTT.

The rearrangement uses TRBV7-2 and TRBJ2-1, with 10 positions matching TRBD1. Germline V CDR1 and CDR2: SGHTA, FQGNSA. This CDR3 comprises 13 residues. J was trimmed by 7 bases and V by 10 bases; bases with no gene match: 7. The DNA of the CDR3 is TGTGCCACCAGACAGGGGGCGGGAAATGAGCAGTTCTTC. It specifies CATRQGAGNEQFF. Supplemented by reference TRBV7-2 and TRBJ2-1, the full variable domain reads GAGVSQSPSNKVTEKGKDVELRCDPISGHTALYWYRQSLGQGLEFLIYFQGNSAPDKSGLPSDRFSAERTGGSVSTLTIQRTQQEDSAVYLCATRQGAGNEQFFGPGTRLTVL.

The J gene is TRBJ1-5, the V gene TRBV5-4; D is undetermined. The ends were cut back, 4 bases at V and 1 base at J, with 18 bases in the middle. Germline assignment: CDR1 SGHNT and CDR2 YYREEE (reference sequence). The CDR3 sequence is 17 residues long. As DNA, the CDR3 is TGTGCCAGCAGCCAAGCTCCGGCAGACACCAGCAATCAGCCCCAGCATTTT. Translating gives CASSQAPADTSNQPQHF.

The J gene is TRBJ2-7, the V gene TRBV28; D may be TRBD2 (6 bases). Germline V gives CDR1 MDHEN, CDR2 SYDVKM. The CDR3 extends over 15 amino acids. Trimming shortened V by 7 bases and J by 3 bases, and 19 bases separated the two germline ends. CDR3 DNA sequence: TGTGCCAGCACACACGGCGGGACCAGAAGCTACGAGCAGTACTTC. This translates into CASTHGGTRSYEQYF.

The V call is TRBV9, the J call TRBJ2-3, with TRBD2 as a possible D gene (5 bases). CDR1 is SGDLS and CDR2 is YYNGEE in the germline V gene. This CDR3 spans 18 amino acids. Between the trimmed V and J ends, which lost 0 bases and 2 bases, there was a span of 19 bases. For the CDR3, the DNA is TGTGCCAGCAGCGTAGACCCTGGGGAGCCCGATGACACAGATACGCAGTATTTT. It specifies CASSVDPGEPDDTDTQYF.

A single count supports this clone. The rearrangement uses TRBV16 and TRBJ2-2; D is perhaps TRBD2 (6 bases). This CDR3 contains 15 residues. The germline gives CDR1 KGHSY, CDR2 FQNENV. Trimming stripped 6 bases from V and 4 bases from J, with 15 bases between. CDR3 loop: CASSRDSDPTGELFF. CDR3 nucleotides: TGTGCCAGCAGTAGGGACTCCGATCCCACCGGGGAGCTGTTTTTT.

The rearrangement uses TRBV28 and TRBJ1-1; D unclear. The CDR3 length is 13 residues. V was pared by 4 bases and J by 4 bases, with 10 bases between. In germline, CDR1 is MDHEN, CDR2 SYDVKM. Here the CDR3 reads CASSSRRGTEAFF. CDR3 sequence (DNA): TGTGCCAGCAGTTCCCGCCGGGGCACTGAAGCTTTCTTT.

This clone was detected only once. This chain connects TRBV20-1 to TRBJ2-7; no firm D call. Germline CDR1 DFQATT, CDR2 SNEGSKA (reference sequence). The CDR3 is made up of 11 amino acids. The V and J ends lost 1 base and 9 bases respectively, with 10 bases between them. CDR3 loop: CSARGVLSQYF. CDR3 sequence (DNA): TGCAGTGCTAGAGGGGTGCTCTCGCAGTACTTC.

This clone came up a few times. The chain employs TRBV6-5 and TRBJ1-1; a weak D match, TRBD1 (6 bases). The germline gives CDR1 MNHEY, CDR2 SVGAGI. V lost 11 bases and J lost 4, with 17 bases in between. The CDR3 is made up of 13 amino acids. Written as DNA, the CDR3 is TGTGCCGGCGGGGGGCCCGGGGGCACTGAAGCTTTCTTT. Protein product: CAGGGPGGTEAFF.

The gene calls are TRBV9 and TRBJ2-7, with 8 bases aligning to TRBD2. The trim removed 4 bases at V and 2 bases at J, leaving 2 bases unmatched. Germline V gene data show CDR1 as SGDLS and CDR2 as YYNGEE. The length of the CDR3 is 13 residues. This CDR3 reads CASSTGGTYEQYF. CDR3 bases: TGTGCCAGCAGCACGGGGGGGACCTACGAGCAGTACTTC.